These 9 T cell receptor beta chains came from one sample sequenced in a study of shared clonotypes between healthy human individuals (TCRdb year 2020). The library relied on the immunoSEQ multiplex PCR assay. TCRdb took over this immuneACCESS table, retaining in-frame rearrangements with V and J assigned. Such tables are incomplete; in checked studies, under half of the missing clones stem from an unresolved V gene, and the remainder is unexplained. Present in this sample are about 2.2 million clones, around 95% of which were seen just once. Of the sample, more than 1.5% is held by the ten largest clones. For the CD8 naive samples, CD45RO-negative cells were positively selected for CCR7, yielding a CD45RA+CCR7+ population from which TemRA cells were excluded. Specimen: naive CD8+ T cells from PBMCs. What the cell subset or site label conveys for this sample: CD45RA+CCR7+. The receptors shown here come from a man younger than 35 in good health. Some clones in this sample may be carry-over from other donors' samples.

CDR3 bases: TGTGCCAGCAGCCATGGACTAGCGGCCACCTACGAGCAGTACTTC. Amino acid sequence: CASSHGLAATYEQYF. The J gene is TRBJ2-7, the V gene TRBV7-9, with 10 bases matching TRBD2. V trimming: 5 bases; J trimming: 2 bases; junction bases outside the gene matches: 6. The CDR3 sequence is 15 residues long. CDR1 and CDR2 from the germline V gene are SEHNR and FQNEAQ (reference sequence). Based on the CDR3 plus reference TRBV7-9 and TRBJ2-7, the full variable domain is DTGVSQNPRHKITKRGQNVTFRCDPISEHNRLYWYRQTLGQGPEFLTYFQNEAQLEKSRLLSDRFSAERPKGSFSTLEIQRTEQGDSAMYLCASSHGLAATYEQYFGPGTRLTVT.

On this clone: Other DNA sequences from this sample encode an identical CDR3 as well. The chain couples TRBV7-9 to TRBJ2-1; the match to TRBD2 covers 8 bases. This CDR3 is built from 14 residues. The V gene end was trimmed by 3 bases and the J gene end by 4 bases; junction bases not matched to a gene: 2. CDR1 SEHNR and CDR2 FQNEAQ come from the germline V gene (reference sequence). CDR3 bases: TGTGCCAGCAGCTTGGGACTAGGTTACAATGAGCAGTTCTTC. This encodes CASSLGLGYNEQFF.

This chain joins TRBV7-6 and TRBJ1-2; 8 positions match TRBD1. Trimming removed 5 bases from V and 8 bases from J; junction bases left unmatched: 13. The length of the CDR3 is 15 residues. The V gene's germline CDR1 is SGHVS and CDR2 FNYEAQ. DNA for the CDR3: TGTGCCAGCAGCCTAAGGGCGGACAGGGAAGGCGGCTACACCTTC. This translates into CASSLRADREGGYTF. Combining the CDR3 with reference TRBV7-6 and TRBJ1-2 gives the whole variable domain GAGVSQSPRYKVTKRGQDVALRCDPISGHVSLYWYRQALGQGPEFLTYFNYEAQQDKSGLPNDRFSAERPEGSISTLTIQRTEQRDSAMYRCASSLRADREGGYTFGSGTRLTVV.

The V and J genes are TRBV4-3 and TRBJ2-7; TRBD2 agrees at 8 bases. The CDR3 consists of 22 residues. Germline CDR1 reads LGHNA; CDR2 reads YSLEER. J was trimmed by 2 bases and V by 3 bases; bases with no gene match: 27. The CDR3 DNA is TGCGCCAGCAGCCAGGATGACGCGAATGGCCAGCGGGAGACTCGTACGGCCTACGAGCAGTACTTC. Residues: CASSQDDANGQRETRTAYEQYF.

Concerning this clone: Other DNA sequences in this sample translate to the same CDR3. The chain has TRBV4-3 and TRBJ1-1, with unresolved D. Trimming removed 2 bases at V and 1 base at J, with 8 bases between. CDR1 LGHNA and CDR2 YSLEER come from the germline V gene. The CDR3 has 14 amino acids. In nucleotides, the CDR3 is TGCGCCAGCAGCCAAAGCGAAGGGAACACTGAAGCTTTCTTT. Translation gives CASSQSEGNTEAFF.

This chain joins TRBV27 and TRBJ1-2; D gene uncertain. Germline V gives CDR1 MNHEY, CDR2 SMNVEV (reference sequence). V lost 0 bases and J 6 bases, leaving 11 bases between the germline ends. The CDR3 consists of 14 residues. Here the CDR3 reads CASSLSDPQDGYTF. CDR3 DNA: TGTGCCAGCAGTTTATCGGATCCTCAGGATGGCTACACCTTC.

In regard to this clone: In the same sample, other DNA sequences code for this CDR3. The chain carries TRBV28 and TRBJ2-1; 9 positions match TRBD2. V lost 2 bases to trimming and J lost 4 bases; unmatched junction nucleotides: 3. Germline loops: CDR1 MDHEN, CDR2 SYDVKM. The CDR3 runs to 15 residues. CDR3 coding DNA: TGTGCCAGCAGTTTAGCGGGAGGGGGGTACAATGAGCAGTTCTTC. Its protein product is CASSLAGGGYNEQFF.

This chain links TRBV7-4 with TRBJ1-1, with D possibly TRBD1 on 5 matching bases. Germline V gene lookup returns CDR1 SGHVT and CDR2 SQSDAQ. The V gene lost 5 bases and the J gene lost 0 bases, with 16 bases spanning the gap. This CDR3 comprises 16 residues. CDR3 in amino acids: CASSHHRGVLNTEAFF. In nucleotides, the CDR3 is TGTGCCAGCAGCCACCACCGGGGGGTCTTGAACACTGAAGCTTTCTTT.

The chain is built from TRBV6-6 and TRBJ1-2, with a weak D call TRBD1 (5 bases). The germline CDR1 and CDR2 sequences are MNHNY and SVGAGI (reference sequence). V gave up 8 bases and J gave up 3 bases, with 16 bases separating them. The length of the CDR3 is 14 residues. CDR3 in amino acids: CASSHRGGDYGYTF. The CDR3 nucleotides read TGTGCCAGCTCCCATCGCGGGGGTGACTATGGCTACACCTTC.